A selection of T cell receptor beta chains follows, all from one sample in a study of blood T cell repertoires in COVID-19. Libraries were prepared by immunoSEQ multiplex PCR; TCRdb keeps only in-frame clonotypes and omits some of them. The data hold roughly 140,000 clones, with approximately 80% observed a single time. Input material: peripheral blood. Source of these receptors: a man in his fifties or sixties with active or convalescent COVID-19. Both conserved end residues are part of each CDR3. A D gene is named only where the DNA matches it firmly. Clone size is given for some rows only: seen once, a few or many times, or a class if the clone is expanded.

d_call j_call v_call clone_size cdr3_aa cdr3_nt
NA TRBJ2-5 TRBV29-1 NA CSVEDLRTQYF TGCAGCGTTGAAGATCTGCGGACCCAGTACTTC
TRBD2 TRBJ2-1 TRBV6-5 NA CASSPGLAWEQFF TGTGCCAGCAGTCCTGGACTAGCGTGGGAGCAGTTCTTC
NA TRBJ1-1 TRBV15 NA CATSRGRPSDTEAFF TGTGCCACCAGCCGGGGTCGCCCATCGGACACTGAAGCTTTCTTT
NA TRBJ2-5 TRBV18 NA CASSPTRQGGEETQYF TGTGCCAGCTCACCAACACGACAAGGAGGCGAAGAGACCCAGTACTTC
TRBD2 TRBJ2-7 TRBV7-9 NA CASSLSGRVDEQYF TGTGCCAGCAGCCTTAGCGGGAGGGTAGACGAGCAGTACTTC
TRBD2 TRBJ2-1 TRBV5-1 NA CASSLAREASGRMNEQFF TGCGCCAGCAGCTTGGCCAGGGAGGCTAGCGGGAGAATGAATGAGCAGTTCTTC
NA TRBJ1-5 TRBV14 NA CASSPRRYGQPQHF TGTGCCAGCAGCCCCCGCCGGTATGGTCAGCCCCAGCATTTT
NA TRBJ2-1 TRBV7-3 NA CASSLDLPAKPEQFF TGTGCCAGCAGCTTAGACTTGCCCGCAAAACCGGAGCAGTTCTTC
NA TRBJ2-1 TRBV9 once CASSVMDYYYNEQFF TGTGCCAGCAGCGTAATGGACTATTACTACAATGAGCAGTTCTTC
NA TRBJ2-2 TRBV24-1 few CATTGNANTGELFF TGTGCCACCACGGGGAACGCGAACACCGGGGAGCTGTTTTTT
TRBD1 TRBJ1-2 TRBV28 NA CASSLVRTGFGYTF TGTGCCAGCAGTTTGGTCAGGACAGGGTTTGGCTACACCTTC
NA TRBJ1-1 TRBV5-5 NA CASSPRLENTEAFF TGTGCCAGCAGCCCACGACTGGAGAACACTGAAGCTTTCTTT
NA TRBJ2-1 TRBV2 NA CASSLYREQFF TGTGCCAGCAGCCTCTACAGGGAGCAGTTCTTC
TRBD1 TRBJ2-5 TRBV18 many CASSAGQGRVETQYF TGTGCCAGCTCCGCGGGACAGGGGCGTGTTGAGACCCAGTACTTC
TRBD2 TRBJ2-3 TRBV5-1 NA CASSLEGGSGGPTDTQYF TGCGCCAGCAGCTTGGAAGGGGGTTCGGGAGGGCCCACAGATACGCAGTATTTT
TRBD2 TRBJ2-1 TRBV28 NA CASRTLAGGRNEQFF TGTGCCAGCAGAACCCTAGCGGGAGGTCGGAATGAGCAGTTCTTC
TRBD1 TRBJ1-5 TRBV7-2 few CASSPQGRNNQPQHF TGTGCCAGCAGCCCACAGGGGCGTAACAATCAGCCCCAGCATTTT
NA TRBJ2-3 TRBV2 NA CASSYPPPGTDTQYF TGTGCCAGCAGTTATCCCCCGCCAGGCACAGATACGCAGTATTTT
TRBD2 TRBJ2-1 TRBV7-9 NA CASSPGPAGLGGANEQFF TGTGCCAGCAGCCCTGGCCCAGCGGGCCTCGGGGGGGCAAATGAGCAGTTCTTC
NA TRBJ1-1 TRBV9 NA CASSWGVGNTEAFF TGTGCCAGCAGCTGGGGCGTCGGGAACACTGAAGCTTTCTTT
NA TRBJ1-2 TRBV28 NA CASSLAGVYGYTF TGTGCCAGCAGTTTGGCAGGGGTCTATGGCTACACCTTC
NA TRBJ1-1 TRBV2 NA CASSVMDIMNTEAFF TGTGCCAGCAGTGTGATGGACATAATGAACACTGAAGCTTTCTTT
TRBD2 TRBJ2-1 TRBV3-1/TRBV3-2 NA CASSQGLAGSFVEQFF TGTGCCAGCAGCCAAGGATTAGCGGGATCATTTGTGGAGCAGTTCTTC
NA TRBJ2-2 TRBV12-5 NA CASGLSRLGTGELFF TGTGCTAGTGGTTTGTCACGACTCGGGACCGGGGAGCTGTTTTTT
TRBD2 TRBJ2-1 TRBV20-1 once CSASISGSLSSYNEQFF TGCAGTGCTAGTATTAGCGGGAGCCTGAGCTCCTACAATGAGCAGTTCTTC
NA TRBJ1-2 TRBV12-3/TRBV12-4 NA CASSLGRGNGYTF TGTGCCAGCAGTTTGGGCAGGGGTAATGGCTACACCTTC
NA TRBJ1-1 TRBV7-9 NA CASSSHNTEAFF TGTGCCAGCAGCTCACATAACACTGAAGCTTTCTTT
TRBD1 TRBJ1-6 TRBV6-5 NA CATTVGTGNSPLHF TGTGCCACCACCGTAGGGACAGGGAATTCACCCCTCCACTTT
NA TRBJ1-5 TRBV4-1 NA CASSPGVGKVAPQHF TGCGCCAGCAGCCCCGGGGTGGGGAAGGTAGCGCCCCAGCATTTT
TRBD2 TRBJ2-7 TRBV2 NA CASSESSGTQVQYF TGTGCCAGCAGTGAGTCTAGCGGGACGCAAGTGCAGTACTTC
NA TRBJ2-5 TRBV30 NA CAWIDKHFQKQETQYF TGTGCCTGGATTGATAAGCACTTCCAAAAACAAGAGACCCAGTACTTC
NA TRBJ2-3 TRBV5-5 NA CASDSWPNTDTQYF TGTGCCAGCGACTCCTGGCCGAACACAGATACGCAGTATTTT
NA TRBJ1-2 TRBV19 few CASMDEGNYGYTF TGTGCCAGCATGGATGAGGGTAACTATGGCTACACCTTC
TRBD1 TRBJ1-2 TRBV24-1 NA CATSETDRAYTF TGTGCCACCAGTGAAACAGACAGGGCTTACACCTTC
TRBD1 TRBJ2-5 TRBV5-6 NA CASSLGQGEETQYF TGTGCCAGCAGCTTGGGACAGGGGGAAGAGACCCAGTACTTC
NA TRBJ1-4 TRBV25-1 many CASRTSGVTNEKLFF TGTGCCAGCAGGACCTCAGGGGTAACTAATGAAAAACTGTTTTTT
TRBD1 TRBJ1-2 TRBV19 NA CASSNPGTGMDGYTF TGTGCCAGTAGTAATCCCGGGACAGGGATGGATGGCTACACCTTC
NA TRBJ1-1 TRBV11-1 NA CASSLVRGTEAFF TGTGCCAGCAGCTTAGTTCGCGGGACTGAAGCTTTCTTT
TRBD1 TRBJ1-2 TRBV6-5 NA CASRGQPRDGYTF TGTGCCAGCAGGGGACAGCCCAGGGATGGCTACACCTTC
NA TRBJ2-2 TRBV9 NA CASSAEDATGELFF TGTGCCAGCAGCGCGGAGGACGCCACCGGGGAGCTGTTTTTT
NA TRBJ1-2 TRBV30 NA CAWSVQTATGGYTF TGTGCCTGGAGTGTACAGACAGCGACAGGTGGCTACACCTTC
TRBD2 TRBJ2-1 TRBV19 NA CASNPGWGGVNEQFF TGTGCCAGTAACCCCGGGTGGGGAGGGGTGAATGAGCAGTTCTTC
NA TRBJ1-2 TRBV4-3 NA CASSMAVPNYGYTF TGCGCCAGCAGCATGGCCGTCCCTAACTATGGCTACACCTTC
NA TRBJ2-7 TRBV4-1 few CASSQEFGRQYF TGCGCCAGCAGCCAAGAATTCGGGAGGCAGTACTTC
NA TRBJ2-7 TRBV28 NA CASSRVPDLPVREQYF TGTGCCAGCAGTCGCGTCCCTGACTTGCCGGTACGAGAGCAGTACTTC
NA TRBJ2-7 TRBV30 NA CAWSVTSNEQYF TGTGCCTGGAGTGTAACATCCAACGAGCAGTACTTC
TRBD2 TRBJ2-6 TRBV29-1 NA CSAVGLNRGGSSGANVLTF TGCAGCGCTGTGGGACTTAATCGCGGGGGAAGCTCTGGGGCCAACGTCCTGACTTTC